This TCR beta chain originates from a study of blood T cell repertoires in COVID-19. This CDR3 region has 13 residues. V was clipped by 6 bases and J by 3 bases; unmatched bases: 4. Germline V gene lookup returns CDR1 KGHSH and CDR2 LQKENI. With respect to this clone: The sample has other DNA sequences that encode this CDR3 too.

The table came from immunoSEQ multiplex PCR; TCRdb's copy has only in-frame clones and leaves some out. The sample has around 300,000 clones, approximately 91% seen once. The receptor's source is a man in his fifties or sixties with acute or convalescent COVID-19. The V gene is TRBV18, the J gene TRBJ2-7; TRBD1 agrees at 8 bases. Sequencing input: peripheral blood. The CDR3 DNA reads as TGTGCCAGCTCTCCGGGACAGGACTACGAGCAGTACTTC. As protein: CASSPGQDYEQYF.